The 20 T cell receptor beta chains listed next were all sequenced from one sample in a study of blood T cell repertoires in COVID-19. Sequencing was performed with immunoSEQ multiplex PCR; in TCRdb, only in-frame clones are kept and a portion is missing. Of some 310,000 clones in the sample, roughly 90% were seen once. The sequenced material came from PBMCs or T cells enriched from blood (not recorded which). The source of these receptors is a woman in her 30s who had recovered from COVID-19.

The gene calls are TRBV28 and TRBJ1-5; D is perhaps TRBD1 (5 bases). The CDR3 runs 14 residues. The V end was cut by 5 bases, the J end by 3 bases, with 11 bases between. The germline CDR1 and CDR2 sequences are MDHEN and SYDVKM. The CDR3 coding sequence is TGTGCCAGCAGTCCTGACAGCGACAATCAGCCCCAGCATTTT. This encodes CASSPDSDNQPQHF.

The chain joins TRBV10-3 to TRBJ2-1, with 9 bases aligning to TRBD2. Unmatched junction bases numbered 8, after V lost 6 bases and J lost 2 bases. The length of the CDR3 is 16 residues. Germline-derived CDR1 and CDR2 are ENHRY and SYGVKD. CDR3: CAIRDGSGGTYNEQFF. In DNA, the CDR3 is TGTGCCATCAGGGACGGTAGCGGGGGCACCTACAATGAGCAGTTCTTC.

The CDR3 loop is CASSPWGQGGTEAFF. The DNA for the CDR3 is TGTGCCAGCAGCCCCTGGGGACAGGGTGGCACTGAAGCTTTCTTT. The chain links TRBV7-2 to TRBJ1-1, with 9 bases identical to TRBD1. CDR3 length equals 15 residues. Losses at the gene ends were 5 bases for V and 4 bases for J; bases not matched to a gene: 8. CDR1 SGHTA and CDR2 FQGNSA come from the germline V gene.

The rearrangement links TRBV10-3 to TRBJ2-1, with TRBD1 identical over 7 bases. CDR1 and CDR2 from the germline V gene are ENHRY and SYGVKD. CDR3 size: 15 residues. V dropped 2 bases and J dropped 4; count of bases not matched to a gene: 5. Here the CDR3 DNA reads TGTGCCATCAGTGAGCGACAGGGAATATACAATGAGCAGTTCTTC. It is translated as CAISERQGIYNEQFF.

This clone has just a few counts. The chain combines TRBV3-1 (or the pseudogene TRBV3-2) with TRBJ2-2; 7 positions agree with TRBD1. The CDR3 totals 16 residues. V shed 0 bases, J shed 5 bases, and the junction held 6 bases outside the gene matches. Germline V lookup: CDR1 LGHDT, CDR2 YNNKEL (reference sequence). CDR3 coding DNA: TGTGCCAGCAGCCAAGAAAGCTTACAGGGGACCGGGGAGCTGTTTTTT. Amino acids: CASSQESLQGTGELFF.

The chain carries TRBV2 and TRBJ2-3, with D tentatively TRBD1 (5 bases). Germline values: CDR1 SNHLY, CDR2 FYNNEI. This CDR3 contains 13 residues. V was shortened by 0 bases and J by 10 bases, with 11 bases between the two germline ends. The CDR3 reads CASSEAHQGPQYF. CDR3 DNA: TGTGCCAGCAGTGAAGCGCATCAGGGTCCGCAGTATTTT.

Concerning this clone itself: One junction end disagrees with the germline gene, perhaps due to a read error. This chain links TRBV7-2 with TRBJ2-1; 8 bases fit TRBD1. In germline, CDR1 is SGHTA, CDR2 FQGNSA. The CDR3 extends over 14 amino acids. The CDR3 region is CASSLMTGDLRILF. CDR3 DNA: TGTGCCAGCAGCTTGATGACAGGGGACCTCCGCATCCTCTTC. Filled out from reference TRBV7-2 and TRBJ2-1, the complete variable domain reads GAGVSQSPSNKVTEKGKDVELRCDPISGHTALYWYRQSLGQGLEFLIYFQGNSAPDKSGLPSDRFSAERTGGSVSTLTIQRTQQEDSAVYLCASSLMTGDLRILFGPGTRLTVL.

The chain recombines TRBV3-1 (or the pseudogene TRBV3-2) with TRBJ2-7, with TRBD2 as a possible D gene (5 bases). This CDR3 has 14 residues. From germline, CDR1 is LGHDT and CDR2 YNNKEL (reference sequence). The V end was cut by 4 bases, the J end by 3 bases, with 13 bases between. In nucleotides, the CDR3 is TGTGCCAGCAGCCTCACCCGGGATAGCTACGAGCAGTACTTC. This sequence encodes CASSLTRDSYEQYF.

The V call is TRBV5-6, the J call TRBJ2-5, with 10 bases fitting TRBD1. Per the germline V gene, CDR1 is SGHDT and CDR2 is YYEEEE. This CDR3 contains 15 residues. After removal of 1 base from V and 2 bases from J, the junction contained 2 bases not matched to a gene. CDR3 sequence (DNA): TGTGCCAGCAGCTTGCGGACAGGGGGACAAGAGACCCAGTACTTC. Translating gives CASSLRTGGQETQYF.

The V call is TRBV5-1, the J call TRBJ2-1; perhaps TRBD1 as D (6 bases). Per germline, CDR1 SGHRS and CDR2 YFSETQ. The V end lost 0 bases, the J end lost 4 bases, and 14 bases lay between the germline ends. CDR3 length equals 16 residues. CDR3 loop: CASSLAQGIQYNEQFF. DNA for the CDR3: TGCGCCAGCAGCTTGGCCCAGGGGATTCAATACAATGAGCAGTTCTTC.

Here the CDR3 reads CASVRAGGRINEQFF. The CDR3 DNA reads TGTGCCAGCGTCAGAGCGGGAGGGCGTATTAATGAGCAGTTCTTC. The rearrangement joins TRBV28 to TRBJ2-1; 10 bases are shared with TRBD2. Germline trimming cut 8 bases from V and 7 bases from J; bases unmatched to any gene: 11. The CDR3 has 15 amino acids. Germline V CDR1 and CDR2: MDHEN, SYDVKM.

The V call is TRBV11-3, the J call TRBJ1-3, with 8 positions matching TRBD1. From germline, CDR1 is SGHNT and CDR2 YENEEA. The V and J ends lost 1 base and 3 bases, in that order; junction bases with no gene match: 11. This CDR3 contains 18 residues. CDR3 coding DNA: TGTGCCAGCAGCTTAGTTGCGCGACAGGGGAGGTTTGGAAACACCATATATTTT. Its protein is CASSLVARQGRFGNTIYF.

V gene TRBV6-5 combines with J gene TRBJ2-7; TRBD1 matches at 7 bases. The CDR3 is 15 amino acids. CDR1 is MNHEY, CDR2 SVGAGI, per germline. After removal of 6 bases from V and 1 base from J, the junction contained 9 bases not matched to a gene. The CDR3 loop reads CASRVTGQNSYEQYF. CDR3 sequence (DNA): TGTGCCAGCAGGGTGACAGGGCAAAATTCCTACGAGCAGTACTTC.

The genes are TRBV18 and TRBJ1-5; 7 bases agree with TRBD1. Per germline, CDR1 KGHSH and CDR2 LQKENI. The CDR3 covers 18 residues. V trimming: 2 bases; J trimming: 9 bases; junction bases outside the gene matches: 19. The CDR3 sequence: CASSPSQGDLGFSRPQHF. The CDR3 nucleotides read TGTGCCAGCTCACCATCTCAGGGGGACCTGGGGTTTTCGCGGCCCCAGCATTTT. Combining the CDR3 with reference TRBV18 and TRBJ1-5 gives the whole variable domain NAGVMQNPRHLVRRRGQEARLRCSPMKGHSHVYWYRQLPEEGLKFMVYLQKENIIDESGMPKERFSAEFPKEGPSILRIQQVVRGDSAAYFCASSPSQGDLGFSRPQHFGDGTRLSIL.

CDR3 amino acids: CASSPGTGIVDTQYF. The DNA for the CDR3 is TGCGCCAGCAGCCCAGGGACAGGGATAGTAGATACGCAGTATTTT. The rearrangement joins TRBV5-1 to TRBJ2-3; 9 bases align to TRBD1. The germline V gene encodes CDR1 SGHRS and CDR2 YFSETQ. The V gene end was trimmed by 4 bases and the J gene end by 5 bases; junction bases not matched to a gene: 8. The CDR3 is made up of 15 amino acids.

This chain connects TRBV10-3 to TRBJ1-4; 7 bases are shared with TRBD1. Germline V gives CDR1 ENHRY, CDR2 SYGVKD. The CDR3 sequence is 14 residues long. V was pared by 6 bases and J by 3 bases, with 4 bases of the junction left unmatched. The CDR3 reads CAIRQGVPNEKLFF. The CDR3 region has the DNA TGTGCCATCAGGCAGGGGGTGCCTAATGAAAAACTGTTTTTT.

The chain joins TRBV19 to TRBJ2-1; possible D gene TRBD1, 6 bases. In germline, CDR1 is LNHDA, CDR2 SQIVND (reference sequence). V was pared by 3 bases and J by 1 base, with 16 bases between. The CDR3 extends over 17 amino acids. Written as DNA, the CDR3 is TGTGCCAGTAGTATTTACGCTGGCAGGGGTTCCTACAATGAGCAGTTCTTC. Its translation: CASSIYAGRGSYNEQFF.

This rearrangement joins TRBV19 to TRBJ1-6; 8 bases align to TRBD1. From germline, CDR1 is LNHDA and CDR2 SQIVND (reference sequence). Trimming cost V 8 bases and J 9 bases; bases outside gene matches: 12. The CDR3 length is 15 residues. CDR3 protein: CASLPAGDRLSPLHF. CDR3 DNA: TGTGCCAGTTTACCCGCGGGGGACAGGCTTTCACCCCTCCACTTT. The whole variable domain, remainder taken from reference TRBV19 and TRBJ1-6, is DGGITQSPKYLFRKEGQNVTLSCEQNLNHDAMYWYRQDPGQGLRLIYYSQIVNDFQKGDIAEGYSVSREKKESFPLTVTSAQKNPTAFYLCASLPAGDRLSPLHFGNGTRLTVT.

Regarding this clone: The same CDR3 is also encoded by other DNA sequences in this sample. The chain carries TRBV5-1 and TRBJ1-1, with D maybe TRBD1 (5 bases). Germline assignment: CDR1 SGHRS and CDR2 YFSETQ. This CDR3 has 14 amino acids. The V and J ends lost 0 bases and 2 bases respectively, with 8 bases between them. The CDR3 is CASSLGRANTEAFF. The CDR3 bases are TGCGCCAGCAGCTTGGGCAGGGCAAACACTGAAGCTTTCTTT.

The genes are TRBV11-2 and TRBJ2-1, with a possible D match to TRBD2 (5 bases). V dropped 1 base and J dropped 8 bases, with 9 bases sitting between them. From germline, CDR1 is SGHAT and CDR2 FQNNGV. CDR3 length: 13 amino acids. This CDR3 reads CASSLGTFHEQFF. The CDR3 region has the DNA TGTGCCAGCAGCTTAGGGACTTTTCATGAGCAGTTCTTC.